This entry describes one TCR beta chain. This sample was taken from a study of T-cell reconstitution after alpha-beta-depleted transplantation in children. CDR1 MNHNS and CDR2 SASEGT come from the germline V gene. This CDR3 has 14 residues. V lost 6 bases to trimming and J lost 6 bases; unmatched junction nucleotides: 7. Unique molecular identifiers were incorporated during preparation of the TCRbeta library. TCRdb re-called the PCR reads through MiXCR, storing one row per CDR3 protein. The sample carries roughly 500,000 distinct CDR3 sequences, about 18% recorded once. This receptor was identified in a human donor who donated a stem cell graft to a child with acute lymphoblastic leukemia. The chain has TRBV6-1 and TRBJ1-1, with 10 bases fitting TRBD1. Source: PBMCs from the stem cell graft donor, taken from the stem cell graft. The CDR3 DNA reads TGTGCCAGCAGATCCAGACAGGGGGCAGCTGAAGCTTTCTTT. Translating gives CASRSRQGAAEAFF.